This T cell receptor beta chain was sequenced during a study of shared clonotypes between healthy human individuals. Study background: Donor composition was two women and three men, aged 18 to 49. Per donor, three plates held CD4 naive cells, three held CD4 memory, two held CD8 naive and one held CD8 memory. The study, taken as a whole, reports: Naive subsets tended to show greater estimated richness than memory subsets. Clonotype sharing among donors was thought likely to change with sequencing depth.

The germline V and J ends were trimmed by 6 bases and 4 bases, with 10 bases remaining between them. The germline V gene has CDR1 MDHEN and CDR2 SYDVKM. This CDR3 has 13 residues. Using immunoSEQ multiplex PCR, the repertoire was profiled, and TCRdb retains in-frame clones only, with some absent. The data contain 2 million to 2.5 million clones, about 90% of them singletons. Of note for this clone: Its antigen is not known.

The receptor comes from a man between 18 and 29 years old in good health. Some clones in this sample may be carry-over from other donors' samples. The sample was naive CD4+ T cells from PBMCs. Indicated subset: CD45RA+ positively selected. The V gene is TRBV28, the J gene TRBJ1-5; D is undetermined. The chain's CDR3 is CASRSDLNQPQHF. CDR3 in DNA: TGTGCCAGCAGATCGGACCTTAATCAGCCCCAGCATTTT.